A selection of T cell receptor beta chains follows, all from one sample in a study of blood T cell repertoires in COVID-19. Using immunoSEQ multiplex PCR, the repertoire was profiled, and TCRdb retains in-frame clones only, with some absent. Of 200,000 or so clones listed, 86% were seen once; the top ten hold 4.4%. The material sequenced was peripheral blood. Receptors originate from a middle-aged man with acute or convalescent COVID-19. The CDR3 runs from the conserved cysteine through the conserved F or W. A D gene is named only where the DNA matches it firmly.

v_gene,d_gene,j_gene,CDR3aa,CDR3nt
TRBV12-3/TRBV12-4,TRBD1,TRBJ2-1,CASRLDRGNEQFF,TGTGCCAGCCGACTTGACAGGGGCAATGAGCAGTTCTTC
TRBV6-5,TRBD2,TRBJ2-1,CASTRTSGVHEQFF,TGTGCCAGCACCAGGACTAGCGGGGTACATGAGCAGTTCTTC
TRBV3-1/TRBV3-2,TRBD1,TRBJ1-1,CASSAGQIHTEAFF,TGTGCCAGCAGCGCGGGACAGATTCACACTGAAGCTTTCTTT
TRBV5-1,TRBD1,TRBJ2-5,CASKEGQAQETQYF,TGCGCCAGCAAGGAGGGACAGGCGCAAGAGACCCAGTACTTC
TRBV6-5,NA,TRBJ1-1,CASSYSNRRNTEAFF,TGTGCCAGCAGTTACTCGAACAGGAGGAACACTGAAGCTTTCTTT
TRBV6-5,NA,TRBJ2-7,CASSYTGTYRSYEQYF,TGTGCCAGCAGTTACACGGGGACATATAGATCCTACGAGCAGTACTTC
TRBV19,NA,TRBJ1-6,CASSIKSRFGSPLHF,TGTGCCAGTAGTATAAAAAGCAGGTTTGGTTCACCCCTCCACTTT
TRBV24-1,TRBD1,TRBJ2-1,CATSEGQGYYNEQFF,TGTGCCACCAGTGAGGGACAGGGGTATTACAATGAGCAGTTCTTC
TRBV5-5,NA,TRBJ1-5,CASSSGQRTSNQPQHF,TGTGCCAGCAGCTCCGGACAGAGGACTAGCAATCAGCCCCAGCATTTT
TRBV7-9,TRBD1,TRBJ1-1,CASSLGQANTEAFF,TGTGCCAGCAGCCTGGGACAGGCTAACACTGAAGCTTTCTTT
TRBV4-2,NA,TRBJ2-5,CASSQDWRGPETQYF,TGTGCCAGCAGCCAAGATTGGAGGGGCCCCGAGACCCAGTACTTC
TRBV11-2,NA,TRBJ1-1,CASSLALTGYNTEAFF,TGTGCCAGCAGCTTAGCCCTAACAGGGTACAACACTGAAGCTTTCTTT
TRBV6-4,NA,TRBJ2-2,CASRRGSDPGELFF,TGTGCCAGCAGAAGGGGCTCCGACCCCGGGGAGCTGTTTTTT
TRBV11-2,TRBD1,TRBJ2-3,CASSLVAGTATDTQYF,TGTGCCAGCAGCTTAGTCGCCGGGACAGCCACAGATACGCAGTATTTT
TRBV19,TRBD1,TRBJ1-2,CASSYGTGYGYTF,TGTGCCAGTAGTTACGGGACAGGCTATGGCTACACCTTC
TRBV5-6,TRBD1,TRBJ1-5,CASSSGTGLNSNQPQHF,TGTGCCAGCAGCTCAGGGACAGGGCTAAATAGCAATCAGCCCCAGCATTTT